The rows below give T cell receptor beta chains drawn from one sample of a study of blood T cell repertoires in COVID-19. The data were produced by immunoSEQ multiplex PCR, yet TCRdb's version contains in-frame clones alone and is incomplete. The repertoire holds about 180,000 clones, with around 80% as singletons. The source material was peripheral blood. All receptors derive from a woman aged 55-70 years with acute or convalescent COVID-19. CDR3s include the opening cysteine and the closing phenylalanine or tryptophan. D genes are given only for firm matches.

CDR3nt | CDR3aa | j_gene | v_gene | len | d_gene
TGTGCCTGGAGTGTACTGGGGGGACCCGTTAGTAGGAAGTTCTTC | CAWSVLGGPVSRKFF | TRBJ2-1 | TRBV30 | 15 | .
TGTGCCACCAGCAGAGAGGGCAGGGGCGACACCATATATTTT | CATSREGRGDTIYF | TRBJ1-3 | TRBV15 | 14 | .
TGTGCCAGCAGCAATTATCCGGGACAGGGGGCGGCCGGGGAGCTGTTTTTT | CASSNYPGQGAAGELFF | TRBJ2-2 | TRBV3-1/TRBV3-2 | 17 | TRBD1
TGTGCCAGCAGCGCCTTTACGAAACCGGGACAGCAGTCAGGAGAGACCCAGTACTTC | CASSAFTKPGQQSGETQYF | TRBJ2-5 | TRBV9 | 19 | TRBD1
TGTGCCAGCTCACCGCAGACAGGGTGGAACACTGAAGCTTTCTTT | CASSPQTGWNTEAFF | TRBJ1-1 | TRBV18 | 15 | TRBD1
TGTGCCAGCTCCCGTCCGGGACAGGGATGGGGTTCGCGTGTCTATGGCTACACCTTC | CASSRPGQGWGSRVYGYTF | TRBJ1-2 | TRBV18 | 19 | TRBD1
TGTGCCAGCAGTTTATTGGCAGGGGTTGGGTCACCCCTCCACTTT | CASSLLAGVGSPLHF | TRBJ1-6 | TRBV27 | 15 | .
TGCGCCAGCAGCTTAGGGGGCACTAATGAAAAACTGTTTTTT | CASSLGGTNEKLFF | TRBJ1-4 | TRBV5-1 | 14 | TRBD1
TGTGCCAGCAGCTTGACACCGAATGAAAAACTGTTTTTT | CASSLTPNEKLFF | TRBJ1-4 | TRBV7-9 | 13 | .
TGTGCCAGCAGAGCCGGGACAGGCGGGAACTATGGCTACACCTTC | CASRAGTGGNYGYTF | TRBJ1-2 | TRBV6-5 | 15 | TRBD1